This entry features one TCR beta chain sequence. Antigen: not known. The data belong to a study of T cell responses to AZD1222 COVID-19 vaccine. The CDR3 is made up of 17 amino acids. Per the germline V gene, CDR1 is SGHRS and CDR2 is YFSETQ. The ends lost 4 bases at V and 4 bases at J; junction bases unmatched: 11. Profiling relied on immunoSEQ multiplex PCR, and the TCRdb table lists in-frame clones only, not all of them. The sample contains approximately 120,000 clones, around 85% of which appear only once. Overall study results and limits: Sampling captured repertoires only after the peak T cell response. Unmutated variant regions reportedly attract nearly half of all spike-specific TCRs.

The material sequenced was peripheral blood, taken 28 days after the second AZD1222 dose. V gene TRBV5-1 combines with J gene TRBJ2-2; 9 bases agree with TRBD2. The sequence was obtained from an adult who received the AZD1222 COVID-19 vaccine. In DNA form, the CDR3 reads TGCGCCAGCAGCGGGATTGCGACTAGCGGCGGCACCGGGGAGCTGTTTTTT. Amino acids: CASSGIATSGGTGELFF.